The 28 T cell receptor beta chains given below trace back to one sample, sequenced in a study of T cell changes during pregnancy in multiple sclerosis. Assay: immunoSEQ multiplex PCR; the TCRdb copy retains only in-frame clones and omits some. The table shows approximately 43,000 clones, with less than 90% occurring only once. The input for sequencing was CD4+ T cells from peripheral blood mononuclear cells, taken before pregnancy. These receptors were taken from a female donor with multiple sclerosis, enrolled in a pregnancy study.

The rearrangement links TRBV30 to TRBJ1-3, with 7 nucleotides matching TRBD1. With 5 bases clipped from V and 7 bases from J, the junction kept 8 bases outside the gene matches. Germline V lookup: CDR1 GTSNPN, CDR2 SVGIG (reference sequence). This CDR3 region has 13 residues. The CDR3 DNA reads TGTGCCTGGGACAGGGCCTCCGGGAACACCATATATTTT. It codes for CAWDRASGNTIYF.

The genes are TRBV7-9 and TRBJ2-2, with unresolved D. CDR3 size: 13 residues. Germline lookup yields CDR1 SEHNR and CDR2 FQNEAQ (reference sequence). The V end lost 1 base, the J end lost 4 bases, and 4 bases lay between the germline ends. The CDR3 loop is CASSLGATGELFF. Written as DNA, the CDR3 is TGTGCCAGCAGCTTAGGGGCCACCGGGGAGCTGTTTTTT.

The rearrangement links TRBV7-3 to TRBJ2-2, with 7 bases fitting TRBD1. Germline-derived CDR1 and CDR2 are SGHTA and FQGTGA. This CDR3 region has 17 residues. Trimming removed 5 bases from V and 0 bases from J; junction bases left unmatched: 9. The CDR3 here is CASSRDRDSSNTGELFF. The CDR3 nucleotides read TGTGCCAGCAGCCGAGATAGGGACAGTTCGAACACCGGGGAGCTGTTTTTT. The complete variable domain, with remaining parts taken from reference TRBV7-3 and TRBJ2-2, reads GAGVSQTPSNKVTEKGKYVELRCDPISGHTALYWYRQSLGQGPEFLIYFQGTGAADDSGLPNDRFFAVRPEGSVSTLKIQRTERGDSAVYLCASSRDRDSSNTGELFFGEGSRLTVL.

The chain is built from TRBV30 and TRBJ2-3; a weak D match, TRBD2 (5 bases). Trimming stripped 3 bases from V and 2 bases from J, with 6 bases between. Germline lookup yields CDR1 GTSNPN and CDR2 SVGIG (reference sequence). The CDR3 is 12 residues long. CDR3 loop: CAWSRDTDTQYF. The DNA for the CDR3 is TGTGCCTGGAGCCGGGACACAGATACGCAGTATTTT.

This sequence joins TRBV11-2 and TRBJ2-5; D uncertain. Trimming shortened V by 4 bases and J by 3 bases, and 3 bases separated the two germline ends. The germline gives CDR1 SGHAT, CDR2 FQNNGV. The CDR3 has 11 amino acids. This chain's CDR3 is CASSSEETQYF. CDR3 bases: TGTGCCAGCAGCTCTGAAGAGACCCAGTACTTC.

This rearrangement joins TRBV7-2 to TRBJ1-5; D is unresolved. The ends were cut back, 3 bases at V and 2 bases at J, with 5 bases in the middle. Looked up from germline, CDR1 is SGHTA and CDR2 is FQGNSA. This CDR3 has 13 residues. CDR3 in amino acids: CASSFRGNQPQHF. The CDR3 DNA follows: TGTGCCAGCAGCTTCCGTGGCAATCAGCCCCAGCATTTT.

CDR3 in amino acids: CASSESWGRVLSNEQFF. The DNA for the CDR3 is TGTGCCAGCAGTGAAAGCTGGGGCAGGGTGTTGTCCAATGAGCAGTTCTTC. The genes are TRBV6-1 and TRBJ2-1, with D possibly being TRBD1 (5 bases). The ends were cut back, 2 bases at V and 6 bases at J, with 20 bases in the middle. The CDR3 length is 17 residues. Germline CDR1 reads MNHNS; CDR2 reads SASEGT.

There are a few counts of this clone. This rearrangement joins TRBV4-3 to TRBJ1-2, with 9 bases that match TRBD1. Trimming removed 2 bases from V and 8 bases from J; junction bases left unmatched: 6. CDR1 and CDR2 from the germline V gene are LGHNA and YSLEER. The length of the CDR3 is 14 residues. CDR3 sequence reads: CASSQRGQGNGYTF. CDR3 bases: TGCGCCAGCAGCCAACGGGGACAGGGTAACGGCTACACCTTC.

J is TRBJ1-5 and V is TRBV28; tentatively, D is TRBD1 (5 bases). V lost 5 bases to trimming and J lost 6 bases, with 20 bases between them. The CDR3 spans 16 residues. Looked up from germline, CDR1 is MDHEN and CDR2 is SYDVKM. The CDR3 spells CASSPVGEAGGQPQHF. The CDR3 DNA sequence: TGTGCCAGCAGTCCTGTAGGGGAGGCGGGCGGTCAGCCCCAGCATTTT.

This sequence joins TRBV25-1 and TRBJ2-4; 11 bases align to TRBD1. The V gene's germline CDR1 is MGHDK and CDR2 SYGVNS. The CDR3 length is 15 residues. Trimming cost V 4 bases and J 7 bases; bases outside gene matches: 6. The CDR3 loop reads CASSAPDRGRNIQYF. CDR3 DNA sequence: TGTGCCAGCAGTGCGCCGGACAGGGGGCGTAACATTCAGTACTTC.

The V call is TRBV30, the J call TRBJ2-7, with 8 bases matching TRBD1. The CDR3 runs 13 residues. V lost 3 bases and J lost 2; bases outside the gene matches: 3. The germline V gene encodes CDR1 GTSNPN and CDR2 SVGIG (reference sequence). In DNA form, the CDR3 reads TGTGCCTGGAGCAGGGGGCCGACCTACGAGCAGTACTTC. Encoded protein: CAWSRGPTYEQYF.

This chain connects TRBV14 to TRBJ1-2; maybe TRBD1 (5 bases). Trimming removed 3 bases from V and 8 bases from J, with 10 bases in between. The CDR3 has 12 residues. CDR1 SGHDN and CDR2 FVKESK come from the germline V gene. This CDR3 is CASSHREEGYTF. CDR3 nucleotide sequence: TGTGCCAGCAGCCACAGGGAAGAAGGCTACACCTTC.

J is TRBJ1-5 and V is TRBV10-3, with TRBD1 as a possible D gene (6 bases). Germline lookup yields CDR1 ENHRY and CDR2 SYGVKD. The CDR3 sequence is 18 residues long. V was clipped by 2 bases and J by 0 bases, with 17 bases between them. CDR3 sequence: CAISEGRGGDNSNQPQHF. CDR3 DNA: TGTGCCATCAGTGAGGGCAGGGGAGGGGATAATAGCAATCAGCCCCAGCATTTT.

The rearrangement uses TRBV18 and TRBJ2-2; 9 bases are a match to TRBD2. The CDR3 runs 16 residues. The junction had 8 bases not matched to a gene; V was cut back by 3 bases and J by 6 bases. Germline CDR1 is KGHSH and CDR2 is LQKENI. The CDR3 sequence is CASSPFSGREPGELFF. The CDR3 DNA sequence: TGTGCCAGCTCACCGTTTAGCGGGAGAGAACCCGGGGAGCTGTTTTTT.

The rearrangement uses TRBV5-4 and TRBJ1-2; 7 bases map to TRBD1. Germline V gene sequence: CDR1 SGHNT, CDR2 YYREEE (reference sequence). V lost 4 bases and J lost 2; bases outside the gene matches: 8. This CDR3 region has 15 residues. The CDR3 DNA is TGTGCCAGCAGCGCGGCAGGGGGATTGAACTATGGCTACACCTTC. Translation: CASSAAGGLNYGYTF.

The genes are TRBV5-4 and TRBJ1-5; no clear D gene. The CDR3 extends over 14 amino acids. Trimming shortened V by 0 bases and J by 2 bases, and 6 bases separated the two germline ends. Per the germline V gene, CDR1 is SGHNT and CDR2 is YYREEE (reference sequence). In DNA, the CDR3 is TGTGCCAGCAGCTTGGGGAGGGGCAATCAGCCCCAGCATTTT. This sequence encodes CASSLGRGNQPQHF.

CDR3: CASSGAGSHYEQYF. CDR3 sequence (DNA): TGTGCCAGCAGTGGGGCCGGGAGTCACTACGAGCAGTACTTC. V is TRBV25-1 and J is TRBJ2-7, with a tentative D call TRBD2 (6 bases). This CDR3 has 14 amino acids. Germline CDR1 is MGHDK and CDR2 is SYGVNS. V shed 4 bases and J shed 3 bases, with 13 bases lying between them.

This clone showed up just once. The chain recombines TRBV19 with TRBJ2-3, with a possible D match to TRBD1 (6 bases). CDR1 LNHDA and CDR2 SQIVND come from the germline V gene (reference sequence). Trimming shortened V by 4 bases and J by 2 bases, and 10 bases separated the two germline ends. The CDR3 loop spans 14 amino acids. As DNA, the CDR3 is TGTGCCAGTAGTAACAGGGTGGACACAGATACGCAGTATTTT. Its translation: CASSNRVDTDTQYF.

The J gene is TRBJ2-1, the V gene TRBV6-5; TRBD2 matches 12 bases. CDR1 and CDR2 (germline): MNHEY, SVGAGI. Germline trimming cut 4 bases from V and 4 bases from J; bases unmatched to any gene: 5. The CDR3 loop spans 16 amino acids. CDR3 region: CASSSGTSGFYNEQFF. The CDR3 DNA sequence: TGTGCCAGCAGTTCCGGGACTAGCGGGTTTTACAATGAGCAGTTCTTC.

The chain couples TRBV5-1 to TRBJ1-4; TRBD1 aligns across 11 bases. Germline V lookup: CDR1 SGHRS, CDR2 YFSETQ. This CDR3 region has 15 residues. V trimming: 3 bases; J trimming: 8 bases; junction bases outside the gene matches: 6. The CDR3 reads CASSYSGTGGEKLFF. The CDR3, as DNA: TGCGCCAGCAGCTATTCCGGGACAGGGGGGGAAAAACTGTTTTTT.

The chain joins TRBV4-3 to TRBJ1-2; maybe TRBD1 (5 bases). Germline CDR1 and CDR2: LGHNA and YSLEER. V was cut by 1 base and J by 4 bases, with 13 bases left in between. CDR3 length: 15 amino acids. The CDR3 region is CASSQGGGRTYGYTF. Written as DNA, the CDR3 is TGCGCCAGCAGCCAAGGGGGCGGTAGGACCTATGGCTACACCTTC.

The V gene is TRBV7-3, the J gene TRBJ1-2, with 9 nucleotides matching TRBD1. CDR1 and CDR2 (germline): SGHTA, FQGTGA. The CDR3 has 13 residues. Germline trimming cut 4 bases from V and 7 bases from J; bases unmatched to any gene: 4. The CDR3 loop reads CASSSGQGSGYTF. CDR3 DNA sequence: TGTGCCAGCAGCTCGGGACAGGGTTCTGGCTACACCTTC.

The table lists this clone with a count of one. The chain combines TRBV19 with TRBJ1-1; possible D gene TRBD1, 5 bases. Trimming took 2 bases from V and 1 from J, leaving 14 bases between them. Germline V gene sequence: CDR1 LNHDA, CDR2 SQIVND (reference sequence). This CDR3 is 16 amino acids long. CDR3 nucleotide sequence: TGTGCCAGTAGTATACCCCTCAACGACAGGAACACTGAAGCTTTCTTT. Translation gives CASSIPLNDRNTEAFF.

The chain employs TRBV6-5 and TRBJ2-7, with 8 bases identical to TRBD1. The V segment lost 0 bases and the J segment 6 bases; nucleotides outside the gene matches: 10. Germline V lookup: CDR1 MNHEY, CDR2 SVGAGI. The CDR3 is 16 amino acids. The CDR3 region has the DNA TGTGCCAGCAGTTACTCGGCACTCGGACAGGGTAGCGAGCAGTACTTC. This encodes CASSYSALGQGSEQYF.

The CDR3 DNA sequence: TGTGCCAGCAGCTCCTACAGGTTTCGCTACACCTTC. Amino acid sequence: CASSSYRFRYTF. The gene calls are TRBV5-6 and TRBJ1-2; maybe TRBD1 (5 bases). Germline loops: CDR1 SGHDT, CDR2 YYEEEE. This CDR3 contains 12 residues. V lost 3 bases to trimming and J lost 9 bases, with 12 bases between them.

This clone showed up just a few times. The genes are TRBV4-2 and TRBJ2-1, with 9 bases matching TRBD1. The CDR3 sequence is 15 residues long. The J segment lost 8 bases and the V segment lost 4 bases, leaving 9 bases of the junction unmatched. Germline-derived CDR1 and CDR2 are LGHNA and YNFKEQ. The CDR3 nucleotides are TGTGCCAGCAGCCCGGGGACAGGGCAGAAGGATGAGCAGTTCTTC. It yields the protein CASSPGTGQKDEQFF.

The chain has TRBV30 and TRBJ2-3; 10 positions agree with TRBD2. With V trimmed by 2 bases and J by 3 bases, 11 bases remained unmatched. The CDR3 sequence is 17 residues long. Germline CDR1 and CDR2: GTSNPN and SVGIG (reference sequence). Here the CDR3 reads CAWSSSRSGRVTDTQYF. CDR3 sequence (DNA): TGTGCCTGGAGTTCGAGTAGAAGCGGGAGGGTTACAGATACGCAGTATTTT.

The V gene is TRBV5-8, the J gene TRBJ1-2; 9 positions agree with TRBD1. This CDR3 contains 15 residues. V was clipped by 4 bases and J by 8 bases; unmatched bases: 12. Germline values: CDR1 SGHTS, CDR2 YDEGEE. CDR3 nucleotides: TGTGCCAGCAGCCCTCGGGGTACAGGGGGCAAAGGCTACACCTTC. This gives the protein CASSPRGTGGKGYTF.